The entry below describes one TCR beta chain. These data originate in a study of cytomegalovirus exposure and HLA in healthy donors. Both 60 Vbeta primers and 13 Jbeta primers went into the PCR. TCRdb keeps only in-frame clones here, not all; method: immunoSEQ multiplex PCR. The sample lists about 43,000 clones; around 85% were seen once. Germline V CDR1 and CDR2: LGHNA, YSLEER. V was trimmed by 0 bases and J by 2 bases, leaving 8 bases between them. The CDR3 runs 14 residues. This TCR was recovered from a man over 45 in good health and CMV-seronegative. Sequenced material: PBMCs. The rearrangement links TRBV4-3 to TRBJ2-7; D is ambiguous. DNA for the CDR3: TGCGCCAGCAGCCAAGAAACTGGTACCTACGAGCAGTACTTC. Translated, it gives CASSQETGTYEQYF.